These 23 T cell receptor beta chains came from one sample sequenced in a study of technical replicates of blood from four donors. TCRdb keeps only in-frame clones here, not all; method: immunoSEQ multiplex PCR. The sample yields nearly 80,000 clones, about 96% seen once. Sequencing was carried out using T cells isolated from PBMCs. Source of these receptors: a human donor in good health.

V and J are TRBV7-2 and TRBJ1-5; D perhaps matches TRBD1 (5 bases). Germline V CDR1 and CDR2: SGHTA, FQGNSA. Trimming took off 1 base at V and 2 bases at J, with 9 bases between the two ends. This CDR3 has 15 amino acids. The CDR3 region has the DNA TGTGCCAGCAGCTTAGGTGGGGGGGGCAATCAGCCCCAGCATTTT. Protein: CASSLGGGGNQPQHF.

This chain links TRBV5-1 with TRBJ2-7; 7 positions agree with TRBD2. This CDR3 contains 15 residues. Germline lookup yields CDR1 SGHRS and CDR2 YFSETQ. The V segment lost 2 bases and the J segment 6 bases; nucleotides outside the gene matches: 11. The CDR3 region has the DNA TGCGCCAGCAGCTTTGTAGCGGGCGTATCGTCCGAGCAGTACTTC. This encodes CASSFVAGVSSEQYF.

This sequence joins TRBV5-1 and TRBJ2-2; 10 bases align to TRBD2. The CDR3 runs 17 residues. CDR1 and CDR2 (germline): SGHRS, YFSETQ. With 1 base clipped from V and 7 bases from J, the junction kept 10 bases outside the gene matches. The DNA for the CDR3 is TGCGCCAGCAGCTTGTCAGCCCTAGCGGGAGTCGGCGGGGAGCTGTTTTTT. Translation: CASSLSALAGVGGELFF.

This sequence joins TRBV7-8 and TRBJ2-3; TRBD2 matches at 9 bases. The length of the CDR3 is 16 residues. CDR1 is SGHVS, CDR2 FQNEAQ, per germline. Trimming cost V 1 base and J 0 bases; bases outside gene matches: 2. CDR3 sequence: CASSLVAGESTDTQYF. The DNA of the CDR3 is TGTGCCAGCAGCTTAGTAGCGGGAGAAAGCACAGATACGCAGTATTTT.

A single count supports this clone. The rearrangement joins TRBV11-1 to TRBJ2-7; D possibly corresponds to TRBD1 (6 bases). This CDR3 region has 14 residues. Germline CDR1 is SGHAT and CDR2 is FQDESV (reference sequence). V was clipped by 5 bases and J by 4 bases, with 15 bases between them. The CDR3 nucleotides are TGTGCCAGCAGCCAAGCCGGGACAACTTACGAGCAGTACTTC. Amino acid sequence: CASSQAGTTYEQYF.

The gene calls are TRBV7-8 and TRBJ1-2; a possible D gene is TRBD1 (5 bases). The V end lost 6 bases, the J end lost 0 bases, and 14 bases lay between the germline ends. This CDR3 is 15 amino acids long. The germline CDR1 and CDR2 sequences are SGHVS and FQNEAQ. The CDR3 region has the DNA TGTGCCAGCAGTGAGACAGTTTTTCCTAACTATGGCTACACCTTC. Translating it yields CASSETVFPNYGYTF.

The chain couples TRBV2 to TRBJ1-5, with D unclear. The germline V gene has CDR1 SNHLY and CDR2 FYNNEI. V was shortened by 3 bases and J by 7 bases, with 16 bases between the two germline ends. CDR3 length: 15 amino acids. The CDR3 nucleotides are TGTGCCAGCAGTGACGAACATCAGGCGAACCAGCCCCAGCATTTT. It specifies CASSDEHQANQPQHF.

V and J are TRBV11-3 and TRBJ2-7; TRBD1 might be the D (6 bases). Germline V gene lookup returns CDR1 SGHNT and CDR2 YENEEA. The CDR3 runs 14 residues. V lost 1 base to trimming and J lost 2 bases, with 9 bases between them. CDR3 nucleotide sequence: TGTGCCAGCAGCTTAGCGAGACAGGCCTACGAGCAGTACTTC. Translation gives CASSLARQAYEQYF.

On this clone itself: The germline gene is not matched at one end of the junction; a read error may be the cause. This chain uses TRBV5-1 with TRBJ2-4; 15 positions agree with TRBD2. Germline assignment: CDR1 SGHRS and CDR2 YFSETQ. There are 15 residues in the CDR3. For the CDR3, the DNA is TGCGCCAGCAGCTTGGGGACTAGCGGGAGGGTAAGATGGTTCTTC. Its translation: CASSLGTSGRVRWFF. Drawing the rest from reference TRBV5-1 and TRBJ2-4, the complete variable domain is KAGVTQTPRYLIKTRGQQVTLSCSPISGHRSVSWYQQTPGQGLQFLFEYFSETQRNKGNFPGRFSGRQFSNSRSEMNVSTLELGDSALYLCASSLGTSGRVRWFFGAGTRLSVL.

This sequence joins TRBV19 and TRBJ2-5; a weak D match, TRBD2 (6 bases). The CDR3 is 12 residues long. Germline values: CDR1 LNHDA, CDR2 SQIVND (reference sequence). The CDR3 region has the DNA TGTGCGGCGGGGCGGGTCGAAGAGACCCAGTACTTC. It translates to CAAGRVEETQYF.

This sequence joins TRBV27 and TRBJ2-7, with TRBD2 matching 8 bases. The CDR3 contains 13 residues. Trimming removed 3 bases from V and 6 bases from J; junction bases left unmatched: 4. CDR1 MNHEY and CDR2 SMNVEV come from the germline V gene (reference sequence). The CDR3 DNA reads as TGTGCCAGCAGTTTCAAGCGGGAGCTCGAGCAGTACTTC. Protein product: CASSFKRELEQYF.

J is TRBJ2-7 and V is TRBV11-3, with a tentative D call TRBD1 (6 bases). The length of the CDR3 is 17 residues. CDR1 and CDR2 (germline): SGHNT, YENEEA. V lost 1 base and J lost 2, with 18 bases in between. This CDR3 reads CASSLGWTEPRPYEQYF. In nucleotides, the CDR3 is TGTGCCAGCAGCTTAGGGTGGACAGAGCCTCGGCCCTACGAGCAGTACTTC.

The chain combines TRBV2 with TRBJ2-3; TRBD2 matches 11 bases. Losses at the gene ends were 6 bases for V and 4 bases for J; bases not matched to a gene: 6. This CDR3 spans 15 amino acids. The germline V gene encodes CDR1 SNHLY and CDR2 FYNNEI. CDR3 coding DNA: TGTGCCAGCAGAATACTAGCGGGAGTAGCAGATACGCAGTATTTT. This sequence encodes CASRILAGVADTQYF.

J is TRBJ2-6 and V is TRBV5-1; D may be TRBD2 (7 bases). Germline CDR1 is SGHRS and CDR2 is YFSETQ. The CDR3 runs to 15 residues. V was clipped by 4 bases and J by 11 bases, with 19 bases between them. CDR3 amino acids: CASSPRWGGLDVLTF. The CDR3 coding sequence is TGCGCCAGCAGCCCTCGGTGGGGGGGCCTAGACGTCCTGACTTTC.

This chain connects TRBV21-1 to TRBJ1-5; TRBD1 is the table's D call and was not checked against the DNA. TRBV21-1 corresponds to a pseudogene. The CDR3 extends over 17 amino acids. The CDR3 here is CASITRRGYLRNQPQHF. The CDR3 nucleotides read TGTGCCAGCATCACTCGAAGGGGATATCTTCGCAATCAGCCCCAGCATTTT.

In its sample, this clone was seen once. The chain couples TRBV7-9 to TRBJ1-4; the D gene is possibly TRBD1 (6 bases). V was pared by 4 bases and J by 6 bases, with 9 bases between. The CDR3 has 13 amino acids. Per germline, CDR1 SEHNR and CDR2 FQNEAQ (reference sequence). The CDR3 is CASSSQGDEKLFF. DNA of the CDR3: TGTGCCAGCAGCTCACAGGGTGATGAAAAACTGTTTTTT.

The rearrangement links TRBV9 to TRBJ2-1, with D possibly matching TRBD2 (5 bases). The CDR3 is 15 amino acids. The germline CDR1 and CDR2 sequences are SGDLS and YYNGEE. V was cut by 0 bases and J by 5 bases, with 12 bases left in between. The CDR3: CASSVEPSRNNEQFF. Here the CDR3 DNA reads TGTGCCAGCAGCGTAGAGCCTAGCAGAAACAATGAGCAGTTCTTC.

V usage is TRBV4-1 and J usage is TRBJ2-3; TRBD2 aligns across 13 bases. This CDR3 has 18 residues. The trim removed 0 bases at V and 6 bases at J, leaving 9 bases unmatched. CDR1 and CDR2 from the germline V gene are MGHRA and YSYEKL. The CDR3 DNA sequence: TGCGCCAGCAGCCAAGAAGGCAAAACTAGCGGGAGGGCCGATACGCAGTATTTT. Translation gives CASSQEGKTSGRADTQYF.

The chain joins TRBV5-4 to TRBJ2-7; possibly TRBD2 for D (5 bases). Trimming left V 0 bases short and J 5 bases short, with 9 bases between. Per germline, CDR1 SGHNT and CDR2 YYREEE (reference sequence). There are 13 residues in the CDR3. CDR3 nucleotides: TGTGCCAGCAGCTTGGAACGGGGAGACGAGCAGTACTTC. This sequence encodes CASSLERGDEQYF.

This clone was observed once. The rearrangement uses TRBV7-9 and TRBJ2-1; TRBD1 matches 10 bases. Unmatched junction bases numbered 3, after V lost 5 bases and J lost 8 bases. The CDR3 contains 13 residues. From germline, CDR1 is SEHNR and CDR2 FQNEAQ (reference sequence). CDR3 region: CASSLGTGDEQFF. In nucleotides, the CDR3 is TGTGCCAGCAGCCTAGGGACAGGGGATGAGCAGTTCTTC.

The CDR3 sequence: CASKLNAGELFF. Written as DNA, the CDR3 is TGTGCCAGCAAACTTAATGCCGGGGAGCTGTTTTTT. This chain joins TRBV2 and TRBJ2-2, with D hard to call. V lost 7 bases, J lost 6 bases, and 9 bases lay in between. The CDR3 consists of 12 residues. The V gene's germline CDR1 is SNHLY and CDR2 FYNNEI.

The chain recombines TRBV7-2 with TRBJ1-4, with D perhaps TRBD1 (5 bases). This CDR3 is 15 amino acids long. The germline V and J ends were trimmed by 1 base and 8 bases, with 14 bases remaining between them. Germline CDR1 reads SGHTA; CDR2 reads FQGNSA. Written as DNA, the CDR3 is TGTGCCAGCAGCTTAGACTCACAGGCCGTCGAAAAACTGTTTTTT. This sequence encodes CASSLDSQAVEKLFF.

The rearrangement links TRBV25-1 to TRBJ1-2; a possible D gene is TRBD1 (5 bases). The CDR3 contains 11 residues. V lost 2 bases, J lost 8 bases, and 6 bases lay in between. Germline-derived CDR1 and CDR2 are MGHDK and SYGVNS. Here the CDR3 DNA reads TGTGCCAGCAGTGAACAGGGAGGCTACACCTTC. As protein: CASSEQGGYTF.